The entry below gives a single TCR beta chain sequence along with its context. What it binds is not known. The V end was cut by 8 bases, the J end by 0 bases, with 7 bases between. The CDR3 extends over 13 amino acids. CDR1 and CDR2 (germline): SNHLY, FYNNEI. Generated by immunoSEQ multiplex PCR, the TCRdb table keeps only in-frame clones and is missing some. The table has approximately 70,000 clones, around 90% seen once. The data originate from a study of OX40 agonist ivuxolimab in advanced cancers. Study-level background: Antecedent anti-PD-1, anti-PD-L1 or anti-CTLA-4 therapy was permissible, with 35% to 40% having received some.

Findings and caveats of the study: Dose levels from 0.1 to 3.0 mg/kg saw CD4+ and CD8+ blood T cells expand clonally by week 6. Low normalized T-cell clonal expansion also characterized some of the nonresponders. The study found among the lowest clonal expansion in partial responders at 0.1-3.0 mg/kg.

The chain links TRBV2 to TRBJ1-4, with D unclear. This receptor was obtained from an adult with an advanced solid tumor such as melanoma, head and neck, liver or kidney cancer. The specimen comprised CD4+ or CD8+ T cells sorted from blood, sampled in a trial of the OX40 agonist ivuxolimab. CDR3 amino acids: CASERATNEKLFF. The CDR3 nucleotides are TGTGCCAGCGAACGGGCAACTAATGAAAAACTGTTTTTT.